Shown below are 24 T cell receptor beta chains from a single sample sequenced in a study of shared clonotypes between healthy human individuals. This table comes from immunoSEQ multiplex PCR, and its TCRdb copy is limited to in-frame clones, with some not included. Here the sample spans about 2.4 million clones, approximately 94% being singletons. The sample consisted of naive CD4+ T cells sorted from blood. As to subset: CD45RA+ positively selected. Source of these receptors: a man aged 18 to 30 in good health.

The chain uses TRBV18 and TRBJ1-6; D unresolved. CDR1 and CDR2 from the germline V gene are KGHSH and LQKENI. Trimming cost V 1 base and J 5 bases, with 15 bases left between them. CDR3 length: 17 amino acids. DNA for the CDR3: TGTGCCAGCTCACCACGAATAGCTCTTCTAAATAATTCACCCCTCCACTTT. This encodes CASSPRIALLNNSPLHF.

The J gene is TRBJ1-1, the V gene TRBV19; no definite D call. CDR1 and CDR2 (germline): LNHDA, SQIVND (reference sequence). Trimming took off 10 bases at V and 0 bases at J, with 12 bases between the two ends. The CDR3 covers 13 residues. The CDR3 reads CAISTGVNTEAFF. The CDR3 DNA reads as TGTGCCATTTCCACCGGGGTGAACACTGAAGCTTTCTTT.

The chain carries TRBV28 and TRBJ1-3; D not certain. V shed 3 bases and J shed 3 bases, with 9 bases lying between them. The CDR3 runs to 14 residues. From germline, CDR1 is MDHEN and CDR2 SYDVKM. The CDR3 DNA is TGTGCCAGCAGTTTCGGGGAGCTTGGAAACACCATATATTTT. This encodes CASSFGELGNTIYF.

The rearrangement joins TRBV28 to TRBJ1-2; D is undetermined. Per the germline V gene, CDR1 is MDHEN and CDR2 is SYDVKM. Deletions cut 1 base from V and 7 bases from J, with 22 bases between. The CDR3 sequence is 17 residues long. The CDR3 loop is CASSLLFGAPIAIGYTF. The DNA of the CDR3 is TGTGCCAGCAGTTTATTATTCGGTGCCCCTATCGCCATTGGCTACACCTTC.

The CDR3 DNA reads TGTGCCAGCTCACCGACCACGACTCGCGGGACCGGGGAGCTGTTTTTT. Its translation: CASSPTTTRGTGELFF. This chain uses TRBV18 with TRBJ2-2, with TRBD2 as a possible D gene (5 bases). This CDR3 has 16 amino acids. Trimming took 3 bases from V and 5 from J, leaving 16 bases between them. Looked up from germline, CDR1 is KGHSH and CDR2 is LQKENI.

J is TRBJ2-4 and V is TRBV19; TRBD1 is a possible D gene (6 bases). Germline values: CDR1 LNHDA, CDR2 SQIVND (reference sequence). V was shortened by 5 bases and J by 2 bases, with 13 bases between the two germline ends. The CDR3 covers 15 residues. The CDR3 sequence: CASSAIQGTKNIQYF. The CDR3 DNA is TGTGCCAGTAGTGCGATACAGGGTACCAAAAACATTCAGTACTTC.

The V and J genes are TRBV2 and TRBJ2-3; D gene ambiguous. The CDR3 sequence is 11 residues long. The germline CDR1 and CDR2 sequences are SNHLY and FYNNEI. V lost 3 bases to trimming and J lost 12 bases, with 10 bases between them. The CDR3 protein is CASSDIAPQYF. The CDR3 DNA is TGTGCCAGCAGTGACATAGCCCCCCAGTATTTT.

The chain recombines TRBV7-9 with TRBJ2-5, with 8 positions matching TRBD2. Trimming cost V 4 bases and J 1 base; bases outside gene matches: 8. The length of the CDR3 is 16 residues. Germline V gene lookup returns CDR1 SEHNR and CDR2 FQNEAQ (reference sequence). In DNA form, the CDR3 reads TGTGCCAGCAGCTCTGGACTAGCCTCCCCCCAAGAGACCCAGTACTTC. Protein product: CASSSGLASPQETQYF.

In its sample, this clone was seen a few times. This chain links TRBV2 with TRBJ1-2; D perhaps matches TRBD1 (5 bases). Germline CDR1 SNHLY, CDR2 FYNNEI. The CDR3 sequence is 14 residues long. V lost 6 bases to trimming and J lost 6 bases, with 17 bases between them. The CDR3 loop reads CASSPGTQNHGYTF. For the CDR3, the DNA is TGTGCCAGCAGCCCCGGGACTCAGAACCATGGCTACACCTTC.

This clone showed up just a few times. The chain has TRBV6-5 and TRBJ1-5; D possibly corresponds to TRBD1 (5 bases). Germline V lookup: CDR1 MNHEY, CDR2 SVGAGI. Deletions cut 4 bases from V and 3 bases from J, with 10 bases between. The CDR3 has 14 amino acids. CDR3 loop: CASSSGYNNQPQHF. The DNA of the CDR3 is TGTGCCAGCAGTTCAGGGTATAACAATCAGCCCCAGCATTTT.

The chain recombines TRBV5-1 with TRBJ2-1; no reliable D call. This CDR3 is built from 13 residues. Per germline, CDR1 SGHRS and CDR2 YFSETQ. V was trimmed by 0 bases and J by 5 bases, leaving 6 bases between them. CDR3: CASSLDGNNEQFF. The CDR3 nucleotides read TGCGCCAGCAGCTTGGACGGAAACAATGAGCAGTTCTTC.

The gene calls are TRBV10-3 and TRBJ2-1, with D maybe TRBD2 (6 bases). V was trimmed by 7 bases and J by 4 bases, leaving 14 bases between them. This CDR3 has 14 amino acids. Germline values: CDR1 ENHRY, CDR2 SYGVKD. As DNA, the CDR3 is TGTGCCATCACGAGGGCTAGCGAATACAATGAGCAGTTCTTC. It codes for CAITRASEYNEQFF.

The J gene is TRBJ2-1, the V gene TRBV5-6; D call uncertain. The V gene lost 4 bases and the J gene lost 6 bases, with 17 bases spanning the gap. The CDR3 sequence is 15 residues long. Germline assignment: CDR1 SGHDT and CDR2 YYEEEE. The CDR3 sequence is CASSEDTRSGNEQFF. In DNA form, the CDR3 reads TGTGCCAGCAGCGAAGATACCAGGTCGGGCAATGAGCAGTTCTTC.

This clone was counted a single time. Other DNA sequences in the same sample also yield this CDR3. The gene calls are TRBV6-6 and TRBJ2-5, with TRBD2 as a possible D gene (6 bases). The V end was cut by 2 bases, the J end by 2 bases, with 9 bases between. Germline V gives CDR1 MNHNY, CDR2 SVGAGI (reference sequence). The CDR3 spans 14 residues. CDR3 sequence reads: CASSYGGSQETQYF. CDR3 bases: TGTGCCAGCAGTTACGGGGGGAGTCAAGAGACCCAGTACTTC.

There are a few counts of this clone. In nucleotides, the CDR3 is TGTGCCTGGAGCCGGACAGGGTATACTTCGAACACTGAAGCTTTCTTT. Translating it yields CAWSRTGYTSNTEAFF. The chain carries TRBV30 and TRBJ1-1; TRBD1 agrees at 8 bases. This CDR3 spans 16 amino acids. CDR1 and CDR2 (germline): GTSNPN, SVGIG (reference sequence). Trimming took 3 bases from V and 1 from J; bases not matched to a gene: 10.

This chain links TRBV11-2 with TRBJ2-3; D may be TRBD1 (6 bases). V was trimmed by 6 bases and J by 6 bases, leaving 10 bases between them. The length of the CDR3 is 12 residues. Per the germline V gene, CDR1 is SGHAT and CDR2 is FQNNGV. The CDR3 coding sequence is TGTGCCAGCAGTTGGACAGTCGATACGCAGTATTTT. Its protein product is CASSWTVDTQYF.

V and J are TRBV2 and TRBJ1-2; D perhaps matches TRBD1 (6 bases). The CDR3 is made up of 14 amino acids. Germline V gives CDR1 SNHLY, CDR2 FYNNEI. V was trimmed by 5 bases and J by 0 bases, leaving 10 bases between them. For the CDR3, the DNA is TGTGCCAGCAGTTCAGGGGACACTAACTATGGCTACACCTTC. Encoded protein: CASSSGDTNYGYTF.

This chain uses TRBV5-1 with TRBJ1-3; D is ambiguous. Germline CDR1 is SGHRS and CDR2 is YFSETQ. Between the trimmed V and J ends, which lost 0 bases and 0 bases, there was a span of 10 bases. CDR3 length equals 16 residues. The CDR3 spells CASSLEETSSGNTIYF. CDR3 nucleotide sequence: TGCGCCAGCAGCTTGGAAGAGACGAGCTCTGGAAACACCATATATTTT.

The V gene is TRBV6-4, the J gene TRBJ2-3, with D unresolved. The V and J ends lost 3 bases and 2 bases respectively, with 9 bases between them. Germline assignment: CDR1 MRHNA and CDR2 SNTAGT. The CDR3 sequence is 14 residues long. In DNA, the CDR3 is TGTGCCAGCAGTGATGAGGACCCCACAGATACGCAGTATTTT. This gives the protein CASSDEDPTDTQYF.

A single count supports this clone. The chain joins TRBV28 to TRBJ2-1; no clear D gene. The CDR3 runs to 15 residues. CDR1 is MDHEN and CDR2 is SYDVKM in the germline V gene. The V gene lost 0 bases and the J gene lost 5 bases, with 11 bases spanning the gap. The CDR3 loop reads CASSLWVRKDNEQFF. The CDR3 nucleotides are TGTGCCAGCAGTTTATGGGTCAGGAAGGACAATGAGCAGTTCTTC. Supplemented by reference TRBV28 and TRBJ2-1, the full variable domain reads DVKVTQSSRYLVKRTGEKVFLECVQDMDHENMFWYRQDPGLGLRLIYFSYDVKMKEKGDIPEGYSVSREKKERFSLILESASTNQTSMYLCASSLWVRKDNEQFFGPGTRLTVL.

The J gene is TRBJ1-6, the V gene TRBV11-2; maybe TRBD1 (5 bases). The V end lost 3 bases, the J end lost 10 bases, and 13 bases lay between the germline ends. Germline CDR1 and CDR2: SGHAT and FQNNGV. The CDR3 runs to 14 residues. DNA for the CDR3: TGTGCCAGCAGCTTGGCAGGGAACGCGTCACCCCTCCACTTT. It translates to CASSLAGNASPLHF.

V is TRBV5-1 and J is TRBJ2-1, with 13 bases lining up with TRBD2. Germline CDR1 reads SGHRS; CDR2 reads YFSETQ. CDR3 size: 18 residues. The V segment lost 1 base and the J segment 8 bases; nucleotides outside the gene matches: 12. The CDR3 spells CASSLTSGRALGWDEQFF. CDR3 DNA: TGCGCCAGCAGCTTGACTAGCGGGAGGGCCCTAGGTTGGGATGAGCAGTTCTTC.

This chain links TRBV30 with TRBJ1-3, with a tentative D call TRBD1 (5 bases). The CDR3 consists of 13 residues. V lost 4 bases to trimming and J lost 4 bases, with 11 bases between them. CDR1 GTSNPN and CDR2 SVGIG come from the germline V gene (reference sequence). The CDR3 sequence: CAWIIRGGNTIYF. Written as DNA, the CDR3 is TGTGCCTGGATCATACGGGGGGGAAACACCATATATTTT. The full variable domain, rest sourced from reference TRBV30 and TRBJ1-3, is SQTIHQWPATLVQPVGSPLSLECTVEGTSNPNLYWYRQAAGRGLQLLFYSVGIGQISSEVPQNLSASRPQDRQFILSSKKLLLSDSGFYLCAWIIRGGNTIYFGEGSWLTVV.

This chain uses TRBV30 with TRBJ2-7, with D unclear. Germline-derived CDR1 and CDR2 are GTSNPN and SVGIG (reference sequence). The CDR3 is 11 residues long. The germline V and J ends were trimmed by 4 bases and 9 bases, with 13 bases remaining between them. This CDR3 reads CAWTSYFGQYF. The CDR3 bases are TGTGCCTGGACCAGCTACTTCGGGCAGTACTTC.